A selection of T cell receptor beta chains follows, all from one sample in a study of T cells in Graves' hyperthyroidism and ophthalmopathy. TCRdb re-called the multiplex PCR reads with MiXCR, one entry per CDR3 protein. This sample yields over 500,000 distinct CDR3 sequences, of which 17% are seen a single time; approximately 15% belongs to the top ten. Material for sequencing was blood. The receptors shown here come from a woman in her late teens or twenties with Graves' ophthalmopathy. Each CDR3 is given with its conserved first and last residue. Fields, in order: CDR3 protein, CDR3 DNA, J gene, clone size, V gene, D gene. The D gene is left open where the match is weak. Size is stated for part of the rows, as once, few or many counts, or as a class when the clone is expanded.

CASSRKGHYEQYF	TGTGCCAGCAGCCGGAAAGGACACTACGAGCAGTACTTC	TRBJ2-7	once	TRBV14	NA
CASSFQREGSYEQYF	TGCGCCAGCAGCTTCCAGCGCGAAGGCTCCTACGAGCAGTACTTC	TRBJ2-7	many	TRBV5-1	NA
CASSLGPGVGEQYF	TGTGCCAGCAGTTTAGGGCCTGGAGTTGGCGAGCAGTACTTC	TRBJ2-7	few	TRBV12-3/TRBV12-4	NA
CASSLAWGQGPSDTQYF	TGTGCCAGCAGCTTAGCCTGGGGACAGGGGCCATCAGATACGCAGTATTTT	TRBJ2-3	many	TRBV11-2	TRBD1
CASSHRGRTPEAFF	TGTGCCAGCAGTCACAGGGGGCGAACCCCTGAAGCTTTCTTT	TRBJ1-1	few	TRBV6-1	TRBD1
CASSKQVAVGKLFF	TGTGCCAGCAGTAAACAGGTTGCTGTAGGAAAACTGTTTTTT	TRBJ1-4	few	TRBV5-8	NA
CASSDPGAHEQYF	TGTGCCAGCAGTGACCCAGGAGCCCACGAGCAGTACTTC	TRBJ2-7	NA	TRBV28	NA
CASSLGPLDRGAFYEQYF	TGCGCCAGCAGCTTGGGGCCCTTGGACAGGGGGGCCTTCTACGAGCAGTACTTC	TRBJ2-7	NA	TRBV5-1	TRBD1
CAWSGFGTGLEAFF	TGTGCCTGGAGTGGGTTTGGGACAGGGCTTGAAGCTTTCTTT	TRBJ1-1	many	TRBV30	TRBD1
CASSELLGILTEAFF	TGTGCCAGCAGTGAATTATTAGGGATACTCACTGAAGCTTTCTTT	TRBJ1-1	many	TRBV6-1	NA
CASSDPSASGGADTQYF	TGTGCCAGCAGTGATCCTTCGGCTAGCGGGGGAGCGGATACGCAGTATTTT	TRBJ2-3	few	TRBV6-1	TRBD2
CASSLAGGFDTIYF	TGTGCCAGCAGCTTGGCTGGGGGCTTCGACACCATATATTTT	TRBJ1-3	NA	TRBV5-6	NA
CSARPAFWDTGELFF	TGCAGTGCTAGACCGGCATTCTGGGACACCGGGGAGCTGTTTTTT	TRBJ2-2	NA	TRBV20-1	NA
CASSQGARYEQYF	TGCGCCAGCAGTCAGGGGGCAAGATACGAGCAGTACTTC	TRBJ2-7	few	TRBV10-2	TRBD1
CASSQEPGGNYGYTF	TGTGCCAGCAGCCAAGAACCGGGCGGAAACTATGGCTACACCTTC	TRBJ1-2	many	TRBV3-1	NA
CASSSGQGENQPQHF	TGTGCCAGCAGCTCCGGACAGGGGGAAAATCAGCCCCAGCATTTT	TRBJ1-5	NA	TRBV7-9	TRBD1
CASSDPGQQETQYF	TGTGCCAGCAGTGATCCGGGACAGCAAGAGACCCAGTACTTC	TRBJ2-5	many	TRBV2	TRBD1
CATGPASANTGELFF	TGTGCCACCGGACCGGCTAGCGCTAACACCGGGGAGCTGTTTTTT	TRBJ2-2	many	TRBV11-1	NA
CASIRPGTSGGALDTQYF	TGTGCCAGCATCCGTCCCGGGACTAGCGGGGGGGCCTTAGATACGCAGTATTTT	TRBJ2-3	NA	TRBV6-1	TRBD2
CASSSSDRGPEAFF	TGTGCCAGCAGTTCCTCGGACAGGGGGCCTGAAGCTTTCTTT	TRBJ1-1	many	TRBV6-2/TRBV6-3	TRBD1
CASSQVGSGTGTEAFF	TGCGCCAGCAGCCAAGTCGGGTCAGGTACGGGCACTGAAGCTTTCTTT	TRBJ1-1	NA	TRBV4-3	NA
CASSPTGGNEKLFF	TGTGCCAGCAGCCCGACAGGGGGTAATGAAAAACTGTTTTTT	TRBJ1-4	many	TRBV28	TRBD1
CSALRQGSIRSTEAFF	TGCAGTGCTCTGAGACAGGGGAGTATAAGGAGCACTGAAGCTTTCTTT	TRBJ1-1	many	TRBV20-1	TRBD1
CASSLANGFSEKLFF	TGTGCCAGCAGCTTGGCCAACGGCTTTTCGGAAAAACTGTTTTTT	TRBJ1-4	NA	TRBV28	NA
CASSQSTNEKLFF	TGCGCCAGCAGCCAGTCAACTAATGAAAAACTGTTTTTT	TRBJ1-4	NA	TRBV4-3	NA
CASSSLRGYTDTQYF	TGTGCCAGCAGCTCCCTGCGGGGGTACACAGATACGCAGTATTTT	TRBJ2-3	many	TRBV6-1	TRBD2
CASSPGLYEQYF	TGTGCCAGCAGTCCCGGACTATACGAGCAGTACTTC	TRBJ2-7	many	TRBV12-3/TRBV12-4	NA
CASSLGRGHAFF	TGTGCCAGCAGCTTAGGGCGGGGGCATGCTTTCTTT	TRBJ1-1	NA	TRBV13	NA
CASSPGYSSYNSPLHF	TGTGCCAGCAGTCCCGGGTATAGCTCCTATAATTCACCCCTCCACTTT	TRBJ1-6	few	TRBV27	NA
CASSLVTSGGYEQYF	TGTGCCAGCAGCTTAGTGACTAGCGGAGGCTACGAGCAGTACTTC	TRBJ2-7	NA	TRBV5-4	TRBD2
CASSFGQSFLF	TGTGCCAGCAGCTTCGGACAGTCTTTCCTCTTC	TRBJ2-1	NA	TRBV7-2	NA